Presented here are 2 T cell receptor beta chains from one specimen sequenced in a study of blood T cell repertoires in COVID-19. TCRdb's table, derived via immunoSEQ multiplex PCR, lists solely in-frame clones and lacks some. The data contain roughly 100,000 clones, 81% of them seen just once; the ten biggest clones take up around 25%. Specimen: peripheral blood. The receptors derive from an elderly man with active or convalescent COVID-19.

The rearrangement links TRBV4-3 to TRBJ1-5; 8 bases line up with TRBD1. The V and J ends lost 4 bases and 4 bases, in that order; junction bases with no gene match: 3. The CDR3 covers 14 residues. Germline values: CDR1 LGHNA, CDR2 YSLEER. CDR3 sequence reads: CASSLRQGNQPQHF. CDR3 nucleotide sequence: TGCGCCAGCAGCCTCAGACAGGGGAATCAGCCCCAGCATTTT.

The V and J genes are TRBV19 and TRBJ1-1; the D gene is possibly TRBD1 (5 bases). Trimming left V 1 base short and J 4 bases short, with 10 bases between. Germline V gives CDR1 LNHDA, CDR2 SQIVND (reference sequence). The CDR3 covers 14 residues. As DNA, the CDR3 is TGTGCCAGTAGTATAGGCAGGGTCCCCACTGAAGCTTTCTTT. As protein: CASSIGRVPTEAFF. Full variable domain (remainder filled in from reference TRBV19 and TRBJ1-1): DGGITQSPKYLFRKEGQNVTLSCEQNLNHDAMYWYRQDPGQGLRLIYYSQIVNDFQKGDIAEGYSVSREKKESFPLTVTSAQKNPTAFYLCASSIGRVPTEAFFGQGTRLTVV.